This T cell receptor beta chain comes out of a study of PD-1 blockade in classical Hodgkin lymphoma. The overall study: Patients were infused with nivolumab 3 mg/kg every 2 weeks. Broader study findings: CD4+ TCR diversity climbed significantly by C4D1, unlike CD8+ TCR diversity. The diversity seen at baseline in complete responders resembled that of newly diagnosed patients.

On this clone itself: Its cognate antigen is unknown.

Time point denoted: cycle 4 day 1 (C4D1), after five to seven weeks of nivolumab. All patients experienced relapse after autologous stem cell transplantation, and brentuximab vedotin exposure was variable. The CDR3 covers 15 residues. Germline-derived CDR1 and CDR2 are MDHEN and SYDVKM. Trimming removed 5 bases from V and 4 bases from J; junction bases left unmatched: 8. The assay was immunoSEQ multiplex PCR, and TCRdb's table has in-frame clones only and misses some. The data hold some 48,000 clones, with around 80% observed a single time. The receptor comes from a human donor with classical Hodgkin lymphoma. The sequenced sample was peripheral blood mononuclear cells (PBMCs), obtained before the fourth cycle of nivolumab. The chain has TRBV28 and TRBJ1-1; 9 bases fit TRBD1. Here the CDR3 reads CASSRPGTGTTEAFF. The DNA for the CDR3 is TGTGCCAGCAGTCGGCCCGGGACAGGGACCACTGAAGCTTTCTTT.